This T cell receptor beta chain was recorded in a study of cytomegalovirus exposure and HLA in healthy donors (dated by TCRdb to the late 2010s). At the level of the whole study: An earlier analysis of roughly 630 of the donors reported more than 250 Gb of sequence data and 120 million or so unique TCR beta sequences from about 179 million T cells. About 330 gigabases of sequencing data and around 85 million unique TCR sequences made up an early release that covered about 640 HLA-typed donors. Among the approximately 430 genotyped donors, roughly 80% belonged to the genetic ancestry cluster associated with self-reported Caucasian donors. The study aimed to test whether signatures of past pathogen exposure could be identified by cataloging public T cell receptors. The study profiled the T cell repertoires of some 610 subjects by immunosequencing and related them to cytomegalovirus serostatus. Besides the first cohort of under 700 subjects, a separate validation cohort made up of over 95 different subjects was used. High-throughput TCR immunosequencing, statistical association of individual TCRs with disease status, and machine learning were combined to predict cytomegalovirus infection status. A later analysis re-analyzed previously published TCR beta repertoires from about 730 donors and added high-resolution HLA genotyping to study TCR occurrence patterns. Rather than drawing on any new phenotypic data, the later analysis identified candidate immune exposures from TCR beta sequences and the way those sequences occurred across donors. An earlier analysis of roughly 580 of the donors used high-throughput TCR beta sequencing to judge whether each TCR beta V gene segment behaved as functional or pseudogenic. Donor age, sex, ethnicity and CMV serostatus were compiled alongside the repertoire data. A later genetic analysis took genome-wide SNP genotypes for about 55% of the 666 donors and used that subset as a discovery cohort. All discovery cohort repertoires had been generated using a single sequencing platform. Both class I and class II loci were covered by HLA typing, at four-digit resolution. The number of typed donors differed by locus: 629-630 for A, B, C, DRB1 and DQB1; about 520 for DQA1; approximately 600 for DPA1; and about 470 for DPB1. Roughly five DR-DQ haplotypes were handled as single units for association and clustering, since linkage in the cohort was strong. Among about 400 genotyped donors of the cohort, an average of about 220,000 unique TCR beta nucleotide sequences was sequenced per donor, of which about 19% were non-productive.

The protocol used for the library was the immunoSEQ multiplex PCR assay. The multiplex PCR relied on a mix of 60 forward primers for TCR Vbeta segments and 13 reverse primers for TCR Jbeta segments. The CDR3 region of rearranged TCR beta genes was amplified from genomic DNA by a multiplex PCR assay. On the Illumina HiSeq System, the amplified TCR beta libraries were sequenced as 87-base-pair reads. On the authors' methods: A later analysis tallied around 82 million unique TCR beta chains across the approximately 670 repertoires, and roughly 11 million of those chains were shared by two or more donors. To remove PCR and sequencing errors, raw reads were error-corrected and collapsed into unique sequences using a nearest-neighbor algorithm that merged closely related sequences. V, D and J gene segments were assigned by aligning CDR3 sequences to IMGT reference sequences. Each retained sequence needed at least a six-nucleotide match to both a V gene segment and a J gene segment. Rearrangements were called productive when the CDR3 lacked stop codons and stayed in frame with V and J; all others were non-productive. Following IMGT convention, CDR3 was defined as the stretch from the second conserved V-encoded cysteine up to the conserved J-encoded phenylalanine. The earlier analysis of about 500 of the donors excluded sequences that lacked an unambiguous match to a single V gene segment. In an earlier analysis of some 590 of the donors, a V segment was called functional when productive rearrangements were above 56.7%, and segregating when the standard deviation between donors exceeded 5%. A statistical classification framework was developed to diagnose cytomegalovirus status using the catalog of TCR beta chain sequences. In a later analysis, V and J genes were assigned by comparing TCR nucleotide sequences against IMGT/GENE-DB human TR gene sequences. A later analysis assigned CDR3 sequences and most-parsimonious VDJ recombination scenarios with the TCRdist pipeline. In a later analysis, every TCR beta chain was defined by the combination of its CDR3 amino acid sequence and its V-gene family, and reads without a unique V-gene family were dropped. To address suspected cross-contamination and a sequencing artifact, a later analysis removed 550 to 750 highly shared, low-generation-probability nucleotide sequences. A later analysis calculated a clonal expansion index for each public chain from normalized within-repertoire ranks of inferred template counts. In a later analysis, generation probabilities were computed using a VDJ recombination model fitted to out-of-frame rearrangements, and the results were checked against IGoR. Hypergeometric tests were used in a later analysis to score TCR-TCR, TCR-HLA and TCR-CMV co-occurrence, with a repertoire-size bias correction applied to the TCR pairs. False discovery rates were estimated in a later analysis by permuting HLA or CMV assignments 20 times. A later analysis grouped co-occurring TCRs with DBSCAN, adding TCRdist sequence similarity when clustering within HLA-allele-positive subsets. For co-occurrence clustering, repertoires with fewer than 30,000 or more than 120,000 public chains were excluded, along with five repertoires with anomalous nucleotide sharing. Sourced from immuneACCESS, this table was stored by TCRdb with only in-frame sequences that have V and J called. A share of the clones is absent; for the studies checked, an unresolved V gene accounts for under half, and the remainder has no known explanation. That table is the source of V, J and clone size, and D and trimming were worked out from the DNA. This sample has about 110,000 clones in its table, and around 70% of those were observed once. Of the sample, roughly 8.7% falls within the top ten clones.

On this clone: It has no known antigen specificity. Germline is not matched at one junction end, which may reflect a read error.

The investigation overall reported the following: Broadly in line with IMGT annotations, most TCR beta V segments showed up in productive rearrangements about 87% or about 30% of the time in an earlier analysis of 450 to 600 of the donors. Assigning TCR associations to individual alleles was difficult when HLA alleles, especially DR and DQ, strongly co-occurred. Because some donors lacked HLA typing at each locus, the association tests relied only on the typed subset. In a later analysis, the rate of TCR association differed among HLA loci, with DRB1 alleles having the most associated TCRs and HLA-C alleles having the fewest. Immune exposure information for the cohort was limited to CMV serostatus. A group of highly shared sequence variants was considered likely to be a technical artifact of the sequencing pipeline. In vitro tests confirmed that three of the cytomegalovirus-associated TCR beta chains recognize cytomegalovirus antigens. While some public TCRs were present in many individuals, most TCR sequences turned up only very rarely across donors. It was suggested by the authors that the approach could potentially be generalized to other disease states and immunological phenotypes. The study listed approximately 160 TCR beta chains as associated with cytomegalovirus. In a later analysis, HLA-associated TCR beta chains were found to be more clonally expanded and to have lower generation probabilities than equally common non-associated chains. Sequencing depth was assumed to be roughly uniform across donors in the presence/absence analyses, though that assumption may not hold. Specific HLA alleles were associated with around 18,000 TCR beta sequences at a false discovery rate of 0.05 in a later analysis. A later genetic analysis reported fewer N-insertions in productive TCRs among donors in an Asian-associated ancestry cluster than the roughly 720-donor mean. This cohort had only TCR beta chains sequenced, and the lack of alpha or paired-chain data limited which features could be detected. In both the original and validation cohorts, the classifier was reported to diagnose cytomegalovirus status with high specificity and sensitivity. Some IMGT-functional V segments, including TRBV6-2 and TRBV6-3, could not be distinguished by the 87-base-pair reads and were therefore excluded. In a later analysis, most CMV-associated TCR beta chains were found to appear HLA-restricted, with HLA associations seemingly driven largely by CMV exposure. Fewer than 20 rarely observed V segments, including chromosome 9 orphons, were excluded from the earlier analysis of several hundred of the donors because counts were too low. V-gene and J-gene trimming of TCR beta chains was associated with a missense DCLRE1C variant in a later genetic analysis, and the association was replicated in an independent cohort. In a later analysis, several top co-occurrence clusters were reported to appear linked to parvovirus B19, influenza, CMV and Epstein-Barr virus. Linkage disequilibrium might explain the correlated functional status among segregating V segments, but an unknown experimental factor could not be ruled out. A further reported finding was that TCR beta sequences accurately predicted the HLA-A and HLA-B alleles for most subjects in the first cohort.

The germline V gene supplies CDR1 MDHEN and CDR2 SYDVKM. The CDR3 measures 14 amino acids from cysteine to phenylalanine. Only the CDR3 region is kept as DNA, spanning 42 bases read in frame from base 1. The cohort was made up of about 670 healthy bone marrow donors. At the time of sampling, all cohort members were nominally healthy, though unrecorded immune exposures were likely present. The donor tested CMV seropositive and was one of the 289 seropositive cohort members. A peripheral blood sample was collected from each donor, and TCR beta sequencing was performed on peripheral blood mononuclear cells. The Qiagen DNeasy Blood Extraction Kit was used to extract genomic DNA from the blood cell samples.

Input material: PBMCs. The rearrangement joined TRBV28 to TRBJ1-1; possibly the D gene is TRBD1, per 5 matching bases. This receptor was obtained from a man younger than 40 in good health and CMV-seropositive. The DNA is as follows: TGTGCCAGCAGCCCCTCGGTCCATCTTCTCGGGGGGATCTTT. The translation is CASSPSVHLLGGIF.